This TCR beta chain is from a study of cytomegalovirus exposure and HLA in healthy donors. Clones were sequenced by immunoSEQ multiplex PCR, and TCRdb holds only the in-frame ones, with some missing. The sample consists of some 230,000 clones, about 89% of them appearing once. A word on this clone: Its specificity is unknown.

Study-wide results and limits: Confirmation was obtained in vitro that a few CMV-associated chains are specific for CMV antigens.

Germline assignment: CDR1 LGHNT and CDR2 FRNRAP. The CDR3 covers 18 residues. V gave up 1 base and J gave up 5 bases; unmatched junction bases: 12. While the first cohort had about 610 subjects, the donors belonged to the separate validation cohort of over a hundred subjects. This clonotype was sampled from a woman under 30 in good health and CMV-seronegative. V gene TRBV12-5 combines with J gene TRBJ2-7; 12 nucleotides agree with TRBD1. The sample taken for sequencing was PBMCs. The CDR3 spells CASGLGTGTGGRENEQYF. The CDR3, as DNA: TGTGCTAGTGGTTTGGGCACCGGGACAGGGGGCCGGGAGAACGAGCAGTACTTC.